Here is one T cell receptor (beta chain) with its context. It has no known antigen specificity. One base away there is no much larger clone; base qualities are not given. At one collaborating source in Seattle, patients were enrolled during active infection and were followed longitudinally through the course of disease. Each collaborating institution followed its own protocols to collect whole blood in K2EDTA tubes. For TCRbeta analysis, collaborator samples were shipped as frozen whole blood, as isolated PBMCs, or as DNA extracted from either sample type. This sample was taken from a study of blood T cell repertoires in COVID-19 (dated by TCRdb to 2018 to 2021). In terms of the full investigation: Samples from collaborators originated in the United States, Italy and Spain and spanned both the acute and convalescent phases of COVID-19. Subjects who had been exposed to COVID-19, were actively infected with it, or had recovered from it provided the deeply sampled blood TCRbeta repertoires that made up the dataset. The repertoires were released in a freely available public database meant as a resource for research on the immune response to SARS-CoV-2. HLA class I and class II types, where available, came from metadata supplied by the sample provider rather than from assay-based typing. The samples were drawn from two sources: the first 160 participants of the ongoing ImmuneRACE study, and 1,200 or so subjects contributed by 6 global collaborators. The sample metadata nearly always contained a de-identified subject ID, COVID-19 status, age in years and sex. The material from the prospective study consisted of cDNA or gDNA derived from T cells, B-cell-depleted T cells, or PBMCs.

A distance of 9 bases separates the germline ends of V and J, which lose 4 bases and 12 bases respectively. CDR1 and CDR2 are read off the germline V gene (reference sequence) as LNHNV and YYDKDF. From cysteine to phenylalanine, the CDR3 is 11 amino acids long. Only the CDR3 DNA is retained, 33 bases long and in frame from the first base. Broader findings and caveats from the paper: The amount of clinical and demographic metadata varied by source and participant and was provided uncurated.

The immunoSEQ Assay, a bias-controlled multiplex PCR, was used to amplify TCRbeta CDR3 regions from genomic DNA. The authors' analysis ran thus. The number of nucleated cells in each sample was estimated by amplification of reference gene primers within the assay. Sequence reads were collapsed and filtered to measure the absolute abundance of every unique TCRbeta CDR3 rearrangement. Productive Simpson clonality was computed per sample as the square root of Simpson's diversity index over productive rearrangements. The table comes from immuneACCESS by way of TCRdb, which keeps in-frame sequences with V and J called. Part of the clones is missing from these tables; in studies checked, under half for an unresolved V gene and the rest for unknown reasons. Clone size and the V and J calls come from that table; the DNA yielded D and trimming. The sample table lists under 350,000 clones, roughly 89% of them with a count of one. The top ten hold less than 2% of the sample.

The receptor chain draws on TRBV15 and TRBJ1-4; perhaps TRBD1 is the D gene, with 5 bases matching. Sequencing input: peripheral blood. The receptor was isolated from a woman in her 30s with COVID-19, enrolled during active disease. The CDR3 loop reads CATSIRQQLFF. The DNA is TGTGCCACCAGCATAAGACAGCAACTGTTTTTT.